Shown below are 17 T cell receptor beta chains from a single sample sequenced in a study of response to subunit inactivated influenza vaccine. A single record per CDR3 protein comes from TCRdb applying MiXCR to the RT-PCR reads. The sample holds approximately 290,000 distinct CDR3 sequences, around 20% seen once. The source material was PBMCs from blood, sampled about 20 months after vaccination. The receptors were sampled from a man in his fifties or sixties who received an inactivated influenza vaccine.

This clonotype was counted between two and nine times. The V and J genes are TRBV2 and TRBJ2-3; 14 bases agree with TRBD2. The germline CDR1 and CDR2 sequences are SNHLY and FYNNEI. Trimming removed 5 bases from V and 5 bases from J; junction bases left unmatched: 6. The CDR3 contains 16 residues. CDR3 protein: CASSSTSGGAGDTQYF. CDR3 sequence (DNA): TGTGCCAGCAGTTCGACTAGCGGGGGGGCAGGAGATACGCAGTATTTT.

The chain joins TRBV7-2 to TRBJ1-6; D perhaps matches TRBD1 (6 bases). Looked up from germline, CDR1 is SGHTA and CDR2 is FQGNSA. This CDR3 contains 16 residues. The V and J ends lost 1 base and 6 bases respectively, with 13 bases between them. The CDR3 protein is CASSLEGGVGNSPLHF. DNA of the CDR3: TGTGCCAGCAGCTTAGAGGGGGGCGTAGGTAATTCACCCCTCCACTTT.

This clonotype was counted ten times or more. The CDR3 nucleotides read TGTGCCAGCAGCTACTTACAGGGGTTCAGCACAGATACGCAGTATTTT. This encodes CASSYLQGFSTDTQYF. This sequence joins TRBV7-9 and TRBJ2-3, with TRBD1 identical over 7 bases. Trimming cost V 4 bases and J 0 bases; bases outside gene matches: 7. Germline V lookup: CDR1 SEHNR, CDR2 FQNEAQ (reference sequence). CDR3 length equals 16 residues.

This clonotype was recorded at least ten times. CDR3: CASSQDKGSHSPLHF. In DNA form, the CDR3 reads TGCGCCAGCAGCCAAGATAAAGGGAGCCATTCACCCCTCCACTTT. The chain uses TRBV4-3 and TRBJ1-6, with D unresolved. There are 15 residues in the CDR3. CDR1 is LGHNA, CDR2 YSLEER, per germline. Trimming took off 0 bases at V and 8 bases at J, with 11 bases between the two ends.

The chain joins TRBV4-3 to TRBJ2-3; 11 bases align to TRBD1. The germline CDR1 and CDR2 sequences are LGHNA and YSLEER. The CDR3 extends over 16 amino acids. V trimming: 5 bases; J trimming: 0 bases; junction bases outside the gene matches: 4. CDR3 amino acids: CASSDGQGASTDTQYF. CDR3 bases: TGCGCCAGCAGCGACGGACAGGGGGCAAGCACAGATACGCAGTATTTT.

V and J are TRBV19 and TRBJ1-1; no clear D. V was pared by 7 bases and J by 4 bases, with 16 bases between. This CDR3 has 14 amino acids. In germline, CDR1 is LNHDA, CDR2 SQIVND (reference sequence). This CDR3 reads CASISLTSRTEAFF. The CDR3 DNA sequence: TGTGCCAGTATCTCCCTTACGTCCCGCACTGAAGCTTTCTTT.

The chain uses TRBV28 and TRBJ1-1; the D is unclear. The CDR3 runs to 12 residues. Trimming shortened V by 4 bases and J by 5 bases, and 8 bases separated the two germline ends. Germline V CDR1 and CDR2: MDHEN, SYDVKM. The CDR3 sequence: CASSWGYTEAFF. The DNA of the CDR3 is TGTGCCAGCAGTTGGGGATATACTGAAGCTTTCTTT.

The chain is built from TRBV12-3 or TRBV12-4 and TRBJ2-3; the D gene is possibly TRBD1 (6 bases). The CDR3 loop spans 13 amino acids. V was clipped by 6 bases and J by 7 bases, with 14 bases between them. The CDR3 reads CASSSGTLYTQYF. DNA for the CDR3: TGTGCCAGCAGCTCCGGGACATTATATACGCAGTATTTT.

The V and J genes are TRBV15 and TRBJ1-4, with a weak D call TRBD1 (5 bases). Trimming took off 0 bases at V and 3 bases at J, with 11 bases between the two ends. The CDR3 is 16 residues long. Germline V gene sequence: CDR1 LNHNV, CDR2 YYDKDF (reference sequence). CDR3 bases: TGTGCCACCAGCAGAGATATCAGGGTACCTAATGAAAAACTGTTTTTT. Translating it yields CATSRDIRVPNEKLFF.

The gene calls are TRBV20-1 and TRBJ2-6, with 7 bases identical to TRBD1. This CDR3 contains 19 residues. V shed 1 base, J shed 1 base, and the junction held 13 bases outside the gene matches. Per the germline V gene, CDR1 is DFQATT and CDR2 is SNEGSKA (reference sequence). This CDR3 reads CSARARTGPARSGANVLTF. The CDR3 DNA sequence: TGCAGTGCTAGAGCCCGGACAGGCCCGGCAAGATCTGGGGCCAACGTCCTGACTTTC.

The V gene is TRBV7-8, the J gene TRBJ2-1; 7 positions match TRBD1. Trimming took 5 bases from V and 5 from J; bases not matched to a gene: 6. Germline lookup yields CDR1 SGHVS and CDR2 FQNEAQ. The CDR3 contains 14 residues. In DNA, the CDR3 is TGTGCCAGCAGCCTTCACGACAGGGACAATGAGCAGTTCTTC. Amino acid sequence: CASSLHDRDNEQFF.

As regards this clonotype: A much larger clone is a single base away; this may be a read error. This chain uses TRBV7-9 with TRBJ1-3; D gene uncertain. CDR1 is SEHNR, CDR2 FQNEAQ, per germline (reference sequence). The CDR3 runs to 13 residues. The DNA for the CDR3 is TGTGCCAGCACCCTGAGCTCTGGAAACAACATATATTTT. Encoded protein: CASTLSSGNNIYF. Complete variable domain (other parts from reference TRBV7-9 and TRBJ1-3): DTGVSQNPRHKITKRGQNVTFRCDPISEHNRLYWYRQTLGQGPEFLTYFQNEAQLEKSRLLSDRFSAERPKGSFSTLEIQRTEQGDSAMYLCASTLSSGNNIYFGEGSWLTVV.

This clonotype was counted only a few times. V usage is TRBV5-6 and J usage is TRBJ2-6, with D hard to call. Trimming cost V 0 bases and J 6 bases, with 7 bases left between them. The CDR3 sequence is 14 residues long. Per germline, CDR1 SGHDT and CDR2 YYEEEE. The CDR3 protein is CASSLVRQANVLTF. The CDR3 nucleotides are TGTGCCAGCAGCTTGGTCCGCCAGGCCAACGTCCTGACTTTC.

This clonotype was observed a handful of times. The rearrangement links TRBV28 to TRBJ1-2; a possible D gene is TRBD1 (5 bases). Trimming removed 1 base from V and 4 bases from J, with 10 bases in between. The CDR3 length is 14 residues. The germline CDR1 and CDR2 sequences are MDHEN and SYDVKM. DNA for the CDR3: TGTGCCAGCAGTTTATTGGGGGATACCTATGGCTACACCTTC. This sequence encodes CASSLLGDTYGYTF.

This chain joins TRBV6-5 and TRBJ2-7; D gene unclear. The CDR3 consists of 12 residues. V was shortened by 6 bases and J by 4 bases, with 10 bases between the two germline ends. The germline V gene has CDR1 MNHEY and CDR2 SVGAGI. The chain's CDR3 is CASRGNGYEQYF. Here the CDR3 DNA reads TGTGCCAGCAGGGGGAATGGTTACGAGCAGTACTTC.

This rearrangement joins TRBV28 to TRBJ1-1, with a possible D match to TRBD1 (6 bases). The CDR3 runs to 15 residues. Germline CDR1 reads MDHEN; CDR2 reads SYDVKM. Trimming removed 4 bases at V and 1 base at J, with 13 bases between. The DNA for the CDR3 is TGTGCCAGCAGTTCCCCGGGGACATCGAACACTGAAGCTTTCTTT. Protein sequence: CASSSPGTSNTEAFF.

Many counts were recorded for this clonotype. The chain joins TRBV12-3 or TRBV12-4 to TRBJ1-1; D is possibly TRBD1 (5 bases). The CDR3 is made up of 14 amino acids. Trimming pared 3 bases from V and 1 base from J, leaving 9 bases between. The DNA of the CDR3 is TGTGCCAGCAGTTTCGGGGCGTCGAACACTGAAGCTTTCTTT. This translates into CASSFGASNTEAFF.